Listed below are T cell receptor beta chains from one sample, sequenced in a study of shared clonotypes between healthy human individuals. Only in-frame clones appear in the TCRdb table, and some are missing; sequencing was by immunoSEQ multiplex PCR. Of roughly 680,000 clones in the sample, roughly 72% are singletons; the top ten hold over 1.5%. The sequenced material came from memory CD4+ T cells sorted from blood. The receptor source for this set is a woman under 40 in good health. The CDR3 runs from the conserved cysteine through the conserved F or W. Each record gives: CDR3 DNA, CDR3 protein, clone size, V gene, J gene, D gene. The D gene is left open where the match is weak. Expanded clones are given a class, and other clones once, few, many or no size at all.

TGTGCCAGCAGCTACAGATCCGGGCCTAGCTCCTACAATGAGCAGTTCTTC,CASSYRSGPSSYNEQFF,few,TRBV7-9,TRBJ2-1,.
TGTGCCAGCTCACCGGCGGGATCTTACAATGAGCAGTTCTTC,CASSPAGSYNEQFF,.,TRBV18,TRBJ2-1,.
TGTGCCAGCAGTGATGGCGACTACTCCTACAATGAGCAGTTCTTC,CASSDGDYSYNEQFF,many,TRBV6-4,TRBJ2-1,.
TGTGCCAGCAACGGAGGACAGGGAAACACCATATATTTT,CASNGGQGNTIYF,.,TRBV2,TRBJ1-3,.
TGCAGTGGGGGATCCGGATTCGGGCAGTACTTC,CSGGSGFGQYF,.,TRBV20-1,TRBJ2-7,.
TGTGCCAGCAGCCCCGGAAATAACAATGAGCAGTTCTTC,CASSPGNNNEQFF,.,TRBV7-9,TRBJ2-1,.
TGTGCCATCAGGGGGGCGGGCTCAGATACGCAGTATTTT,CAIRGAGSDTQYF,.,TRBV10-3,TRBJ2-3,.
TGCGCCAGCACCCCGGCGGGGCAGACGAACACTGAAGCTTTCTTT,CASTPAGQTNTEAFF,.,TRBV5-1,TRBJ1-1,.
TGTGCCAGCAGTTTTTACCCTAATGAAAAACTGTTTTTT,CASSFYPNEKLFF,.,TRBV27,TRBJ1-4,.
TGTGCCAGCAGCCCACGAAGGCAGCAAGAGACCCAGTACTTC,CASSPRRQQETQYF,.,TRBV11-2,TRBJ2-5,.
TGTGCCAGCACAACAGGAGCCACATTGGGTGAGCAGTTCTTC,CASTTGATLGEQFF,.,TRBV6-1,TRBJ2-1,.
TGTGCCTGGAGTGGCAGGCGAGAGCAGTTCTTC,CAWSGRREQFF,.,TRBV30,TRBJ2-1,.
TGTGCCAGCGGGAGAAGCTCTGGAAACACCATATATTTT,CASGRSSGNTIYF,once,TRBV27,TRBJ1-3,.
TGCGCCAGCAGCTTGGATAGCGGTAACTACAATGAGCAGTTCTTC,CASSLDSGNYNEQFF,many,TRBV5-1,TRBJ2-1,.
TGCGCCACCTCGACCTCTGGGGCCAACGTCCTGACTTTC,CATSTSGANVLTF,.,TRBV10-2,TRBJ2-6,.
TGTGCCATCTCCCGGGGGGTTAGAGGGGAGCTGTTTTTT,CAISRGVRGELFF,.,TRBV10-3,TRBJ2-2,TRBD2
TGTGCCAGCAGCCTCAAGACTAGCTTTTCCGAGCAGTACTTC,CASSLKTSFSEQYF,.,TRBV5-4,TRBJ2-7,TRBD2
TGCAGTGCTAGAGATACCCACGAGCAGTACTTC,CSARDTHEQYF,.,TRBV20-1,TRBJ2-7,.
TGTGCCAGCAGTTCCGGCCCTTCGTGGGTCTACGAGCAGTACTTC,CASSSGPSWVYEQYF,once,TRBV27,TRBJ2-7,.
TGTGCCAGTAGAAACCAAGACGAAATAGGCTACACCTTC,CASRNQDEIGYTF,once,TRBV19,TRBJ1-2,.
TGTGCCAGCAGTACCGGATATGATACAGATACGCAGTATTTT,CASSTGYDTDTQYF,.,TRBV6-5,TRBJ2-3,.
TGTGCCAGTAGTACAGGCCCCTGGGACAGGGCTACCACCGGGGAGCTGTTTTTT,CASSTGPWDRATTGELFF,.,TRBV19,TRBJ2-2,TRBD1
TGTGCCAGCAGTTTATACGCTAACTATGGCTACACCTTC,CASSLYANYGYTF,.,TRBV27,TRBJ1-2,.
TGTGCCAGCTCAGAACAGGTGTTCTCTGGAAACACCATATATTTT,CASSEQVFSGNTIYF,.,TRBV18,TRBJ1-3,.
TGTGCCAGCAGCAAACAGCTGACTAGCGGGAGTCACAATGAGCAGTTCTTC,CASSKQLTSGSHNEQFF,.,TRBV7-9,TRBJ2-1,TRBD2
TGTGCCACCGAGGGTAGATACACCGAGCAGTACTTC,CATEGRYTEQYF,.,TRBV6-1,TRBJ2-7,.
TGTGCCAGCAGTGAAAGTACTAGCGGGGACAATGAGCAGTTCTTC,CASSESTSGDNEQFF,.,TRBV6-4,TRBJ2-1,TRBD2
TGTGCCAGCAGGCGGGACCCCTACGAGCAGTACTTC,CASRRDPYEQYF,few,TRBV6-5,TRBJ2-7,.
TGCGCCAGCAGCCTCCAACGGGAGCTGTTTTTT,CASSLQRELFF,.,TRBV5-1,TRBJ2-2,.
TGTGCCAGCAGTCTAAGGGGACAGTTCTATGGCTACACCTTC,CASSLRGQFYGYTF,.,TRBV28,TRBJ1-2,TRBD1
TGTGCCTGGAGTTTAACTAGCGGGAGATCAGATACGCAGTATTTT,CAWSLTSGRSDTQYF,many,TRBV30,TRBJ2-3,TRBD2
TGCAGTGCTAGGGCCGACAGGGGACAGTACTTC,CSARADRGQYF,.,TRBV20-1,TRBJ2-5,TRBD1
TGCAGCGTTGACAGCTCAGGGGTTGGCGAGACCCAGTACTTC,CSVDSSGVGETQYF,.,TRBV29-1,TRBJ2-5,.
TGTGCCAGCAGCTTAGTGAGGACAGGGGCACATGAGCAGTTCTTC,CASSLVRTGAHEQFF,.,TRBV11-2,TRBJ2-1,TRBD1
TGTGCCAGCAGCTTGGCTGGGACAGGCAGCTTCTTT,CASSLAGTGSFF,.,TRBV5-5,TRBJ1-1,TRBD1
TGTGCCAGCAGCACTACTAGCGGGCGAAGCACAGATACGCAGTATTTT,CASSTTSGRSTDTQYF,.,TRBV9,TRBJ2-3,TRBD2
TGTGCCGCGAAGGGACTAGCGGGAGGGCCATTAAACATTCAGTACTTC,CAAKGLAGGPLNIQYF,.,TRBV2,TRBJ2-4,TRBD2
TGTGCCAGCAGTGAACGTGGGGCCAGTTACGAGCAGTACTTC,CASSERGASYEQYF,.,TRBV2,TRBJ2-7,.